There are many counts of the clone carrying this T cell receptor (beta chain). Its antigen is not known. RNA transcripts gave rise to amplified TCR beta CDR3 regions. First-round RT-PCR with HTBI primers amplified the TCR CDR3 region. TCRdb analysed the multiplex PCR reads with MiXCR anew, one entry per CDR3 protein. Here the sample spans 750,000 to 900,000 distinct CDR3 sequences, more than 30% being singletons. This sample stems from a study of T cells in Graves' hyperthyroidism and ophthalmopathy. Overall study results and limits: Ophthalmopathy, which appeared later, was predicted by the model a median about 6 months before onset.

Researchers barred patients who had uncontrolled infection, other autoimmune disease, pregnancy or lactation. V lost 3 bases and J lost 11; bases outside the gene matches: 9. CDR3 length: 14 amino acids. The sequencing sample was made of blood. V and J are TRBV12-3 or TRBV12-4 and TRBJ1-4; 7 bases fit TRBD1. This clonotype was obtained from a man between 18 and 35 years old with Graves' hyperthyroidism. In DNA, the CDR3 is TGTGCCAGCAGTTTGACAGGGCGGGGTAGGAAACTGTTTTTT. Protein sequence: CASSLTGRGRKLFF.